The next 2 T cell receptor beta chains were all read from a single sample in a study of PD-1 blockade in mismatch repair-deficient tumors. TCRdb keeps only in-frame clones here, not all; method: immunoSEQ multiplex PCR. The table lists approximately 120,000 clones, 70% to 90% of them singletons. This specimen was peripheral blood, taken 44 weeks after starting pembrolizumab. These receptors all stem from an adult with mismatch repair-deficient cancer.

This chain joins TRBV27 and TRBJ2-1, with no clear D. The germline CDR1 and CDR2 sequences are MNHEY and SMNVEV (reference sequence). The CDR3 loop spans 13 amino acids. Trimming took 3 bases from V and 10 from J, leaving 13 bases between them. The CDR3 sequence is CASSFSPDREQFF. Written as DNA, the CDR3 is TGTGCCAGCAGTTTTAGCCCTGATAGGGAGCAGTTCTTC.

The chain couples TRBV7-2 to TRBJ2-3; D ambiguous. This CDR3 is built from 14 residues. V was cut by 1 base and J by 2 bases, with 7 bases left in between. CDR1 and CDR2 (germline): SGHTA, FQGNSA. CDR3 DNA sequence: TGTGCCAGCAGCTTAGGCCACAACACAGATACGCAGTATTTT. Translated: CASSLGHNTDTQYF.